Sequencing of this T cell receptor (beta chain) was carried out in a study of blood T cell repertoires in COVID-19. Sequenced by immunoSEQ multiplex PCR; TCRdb stores in-frame clones only, minus some. The table has more than 150,000 clones, about 82% seen once. The CDR3 runs to 15 residues. V trimming: 6 bases; J trimming: 5 bases; junction bases outside the gene matches: 8. From germline, CDR1 is MNHEY and CDR2 SMNVEV (reference sequence). Source material: peripheral blood. The receptor was isolated from a woman under 40 with acute or convalescent COVID-19. This chain connects TRBV27 to TRBJ1-5; 9 bases match TRBD1. The CDR3 here is CASSRDRGYYQPQHF. CDR3 sequence (DNA): TGTGCCAGCAGCCGCGACAGGGGGTATTATCAGCCCCAGCATTTT.